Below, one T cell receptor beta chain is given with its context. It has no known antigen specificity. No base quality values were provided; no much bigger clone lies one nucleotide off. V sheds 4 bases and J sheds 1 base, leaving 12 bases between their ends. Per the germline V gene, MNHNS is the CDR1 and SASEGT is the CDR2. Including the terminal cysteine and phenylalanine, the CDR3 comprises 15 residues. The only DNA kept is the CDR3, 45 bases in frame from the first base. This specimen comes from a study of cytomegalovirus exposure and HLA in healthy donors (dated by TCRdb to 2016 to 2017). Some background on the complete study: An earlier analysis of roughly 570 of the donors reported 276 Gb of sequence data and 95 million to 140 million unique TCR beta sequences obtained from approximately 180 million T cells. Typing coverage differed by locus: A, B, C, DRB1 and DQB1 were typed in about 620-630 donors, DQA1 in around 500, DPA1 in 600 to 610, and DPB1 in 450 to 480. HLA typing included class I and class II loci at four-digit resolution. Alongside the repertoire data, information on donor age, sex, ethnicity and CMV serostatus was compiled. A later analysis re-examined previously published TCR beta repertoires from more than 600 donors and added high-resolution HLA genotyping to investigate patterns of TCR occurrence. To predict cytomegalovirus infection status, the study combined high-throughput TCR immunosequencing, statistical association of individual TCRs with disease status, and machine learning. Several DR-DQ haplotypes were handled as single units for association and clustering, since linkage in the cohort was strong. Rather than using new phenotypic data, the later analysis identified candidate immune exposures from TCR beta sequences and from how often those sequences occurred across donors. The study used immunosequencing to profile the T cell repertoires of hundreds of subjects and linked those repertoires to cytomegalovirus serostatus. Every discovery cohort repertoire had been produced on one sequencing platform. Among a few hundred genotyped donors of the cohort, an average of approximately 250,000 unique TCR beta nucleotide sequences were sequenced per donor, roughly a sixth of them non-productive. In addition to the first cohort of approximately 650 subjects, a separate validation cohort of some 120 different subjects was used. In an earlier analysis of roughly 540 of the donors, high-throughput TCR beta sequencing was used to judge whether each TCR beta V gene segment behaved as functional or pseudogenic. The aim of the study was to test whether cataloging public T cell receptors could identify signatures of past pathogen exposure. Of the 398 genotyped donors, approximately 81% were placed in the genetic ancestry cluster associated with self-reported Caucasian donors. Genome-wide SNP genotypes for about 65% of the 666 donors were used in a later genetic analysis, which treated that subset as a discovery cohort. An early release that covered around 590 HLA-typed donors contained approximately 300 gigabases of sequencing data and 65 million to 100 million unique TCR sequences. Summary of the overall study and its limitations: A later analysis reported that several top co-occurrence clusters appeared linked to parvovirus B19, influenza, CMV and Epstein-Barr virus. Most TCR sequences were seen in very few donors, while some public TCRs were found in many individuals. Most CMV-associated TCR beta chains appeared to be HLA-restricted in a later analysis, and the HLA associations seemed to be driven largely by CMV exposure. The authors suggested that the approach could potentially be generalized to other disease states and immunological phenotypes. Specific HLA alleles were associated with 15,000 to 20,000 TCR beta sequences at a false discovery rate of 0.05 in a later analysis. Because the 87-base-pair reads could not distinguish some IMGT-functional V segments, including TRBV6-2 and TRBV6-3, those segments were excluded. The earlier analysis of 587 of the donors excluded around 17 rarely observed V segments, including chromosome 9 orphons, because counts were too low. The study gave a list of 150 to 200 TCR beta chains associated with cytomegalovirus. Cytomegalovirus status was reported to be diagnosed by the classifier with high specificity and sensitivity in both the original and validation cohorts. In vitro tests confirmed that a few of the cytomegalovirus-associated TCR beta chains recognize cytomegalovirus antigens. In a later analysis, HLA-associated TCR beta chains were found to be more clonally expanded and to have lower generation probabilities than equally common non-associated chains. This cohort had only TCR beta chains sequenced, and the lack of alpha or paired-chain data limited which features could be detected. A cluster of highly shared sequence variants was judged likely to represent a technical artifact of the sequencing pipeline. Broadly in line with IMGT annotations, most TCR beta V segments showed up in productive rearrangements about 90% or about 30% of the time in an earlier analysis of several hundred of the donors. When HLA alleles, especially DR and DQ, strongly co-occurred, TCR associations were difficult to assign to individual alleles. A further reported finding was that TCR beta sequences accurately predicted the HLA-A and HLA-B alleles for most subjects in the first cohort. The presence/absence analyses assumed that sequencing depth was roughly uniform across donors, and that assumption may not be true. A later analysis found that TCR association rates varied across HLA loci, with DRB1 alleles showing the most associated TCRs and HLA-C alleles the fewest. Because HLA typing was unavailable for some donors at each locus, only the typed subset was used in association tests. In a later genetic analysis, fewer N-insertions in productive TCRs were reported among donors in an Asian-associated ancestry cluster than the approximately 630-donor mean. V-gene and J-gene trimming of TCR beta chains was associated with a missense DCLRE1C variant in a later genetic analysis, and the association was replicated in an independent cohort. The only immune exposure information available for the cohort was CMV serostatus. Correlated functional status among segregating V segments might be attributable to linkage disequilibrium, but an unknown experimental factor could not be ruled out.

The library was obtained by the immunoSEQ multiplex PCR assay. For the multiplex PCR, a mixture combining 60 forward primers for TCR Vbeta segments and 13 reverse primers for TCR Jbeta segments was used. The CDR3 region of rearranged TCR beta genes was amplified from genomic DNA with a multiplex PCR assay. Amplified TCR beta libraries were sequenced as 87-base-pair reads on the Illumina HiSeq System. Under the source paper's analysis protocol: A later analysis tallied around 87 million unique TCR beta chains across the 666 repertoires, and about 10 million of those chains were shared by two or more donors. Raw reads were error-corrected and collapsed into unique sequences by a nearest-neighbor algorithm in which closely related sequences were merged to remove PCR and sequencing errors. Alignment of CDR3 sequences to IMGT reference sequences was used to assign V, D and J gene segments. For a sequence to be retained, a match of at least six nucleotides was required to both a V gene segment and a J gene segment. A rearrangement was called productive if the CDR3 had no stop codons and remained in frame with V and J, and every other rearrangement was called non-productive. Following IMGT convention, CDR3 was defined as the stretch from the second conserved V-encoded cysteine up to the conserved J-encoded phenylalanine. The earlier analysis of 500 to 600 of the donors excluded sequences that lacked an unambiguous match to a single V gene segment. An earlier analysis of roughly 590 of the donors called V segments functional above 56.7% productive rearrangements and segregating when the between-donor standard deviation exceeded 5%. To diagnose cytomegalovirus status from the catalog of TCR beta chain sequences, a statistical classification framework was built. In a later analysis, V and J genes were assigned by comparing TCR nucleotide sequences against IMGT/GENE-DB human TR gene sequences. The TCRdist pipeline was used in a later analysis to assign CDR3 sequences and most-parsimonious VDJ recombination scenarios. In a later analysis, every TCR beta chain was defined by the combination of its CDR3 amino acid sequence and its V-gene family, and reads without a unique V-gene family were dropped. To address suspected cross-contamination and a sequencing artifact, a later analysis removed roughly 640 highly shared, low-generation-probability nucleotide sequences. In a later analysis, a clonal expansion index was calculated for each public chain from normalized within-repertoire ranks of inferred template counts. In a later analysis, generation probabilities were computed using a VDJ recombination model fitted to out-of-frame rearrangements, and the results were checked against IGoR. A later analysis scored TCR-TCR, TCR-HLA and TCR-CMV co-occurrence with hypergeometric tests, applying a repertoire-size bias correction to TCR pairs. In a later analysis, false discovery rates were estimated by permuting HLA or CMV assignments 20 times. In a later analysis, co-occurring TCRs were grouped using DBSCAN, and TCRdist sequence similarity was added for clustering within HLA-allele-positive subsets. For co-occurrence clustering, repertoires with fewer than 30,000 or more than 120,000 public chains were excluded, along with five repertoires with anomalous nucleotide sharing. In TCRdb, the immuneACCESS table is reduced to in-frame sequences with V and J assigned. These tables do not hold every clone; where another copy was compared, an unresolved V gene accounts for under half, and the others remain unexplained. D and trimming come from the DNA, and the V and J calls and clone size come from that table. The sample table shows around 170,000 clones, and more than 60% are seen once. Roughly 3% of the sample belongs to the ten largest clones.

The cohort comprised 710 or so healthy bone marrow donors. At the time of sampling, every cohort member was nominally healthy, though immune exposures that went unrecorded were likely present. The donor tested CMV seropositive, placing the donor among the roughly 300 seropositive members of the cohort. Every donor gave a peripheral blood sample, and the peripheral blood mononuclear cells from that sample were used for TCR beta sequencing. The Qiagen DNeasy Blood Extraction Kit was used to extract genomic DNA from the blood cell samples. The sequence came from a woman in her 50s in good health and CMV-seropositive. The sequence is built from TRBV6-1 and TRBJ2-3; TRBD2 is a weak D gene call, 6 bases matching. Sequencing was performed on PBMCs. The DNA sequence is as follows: TGTGCCAGCAGTGCGATCGGAGGGGGCACAGATACGCAGTATTTT. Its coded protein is CASSAIGGGTDTQYF.